Each of the 27 T cell receptor beta chains below was sequenced from the same sample in a study of cytomegalovirus exposure and HLA in healthy donors. Only in-frame clones appear in the TCRdb table, and some are missing; sequencing was by immunoSEQ multiplex PCR. The table lists 65,000 to 75,000 clones, around 94% of them singletons. Sequencing was performed on PBMCs. These receptors were collected from a woman in her late teens or twenties in good health and CMV-seropositive.

The chain recombines TRBV7-2 with TRBJ2-1; a possible D gene is TRBD2 (5 bases). V was clipped by 1 base and J by 10 bases, with 11 bases between them. Germline assignment: CDR1 SGHTA and CDR2 FQGNSA. This CDR3 has 13 amino acids. DNA of the CDR3: TGTGCCAGCAGCTTAGGGTTTAAGCGGGAGCAGTTCTTC. This gives the protein CASSLGFKREQFF.

The chain carries TRBV4-1 and TRBJ2-3, with 10 bases matching TRBD1. CDR3 length: 16 residues. Germline CDR1 and CDR2: MGHRA and YSYEKL. Trimming at V came to 10 bases and at J to 2 bases, leaving 12 bases not matched to a gene. Here the CDR3 DNA reads TGCGCCACCCGTGCGGTCGGACAGGGGGACACAGATACGCAGTATTTT. This sequence encodes CATRAVGQGDTDTQYF.

V gene TRBV18 combines with J gene TRBJ2-1; maybe TRBD1 (6 bases). From germline, CDR1 is KGHSH and CDR2 LQKENI. Trimming shortened V by 6 bases and J by 7 bases, and 19 bases separated the two germline ends. The CDR3 runs to 15 residues. CDR3 amino acids: CASSPRSGAGNEQFF. CDR3 nucleotides: TGTGCCAGCTCCCCCCGGTCAGGGGCAGGGAATGAGCAGTTCTTC.

The V and J genes are TRBV5-6 and TRBJ2-5; possible D gene TRBD1, 5 bases. CDR1 is SGHDT, CDR2 YYEEEE, per germline. The CDR3 covers 11 residues. Deletions cut 5 bases from V and 11 bases from J, with 13 bases between. The CDR3 DNA follows: TGTGCCAGCAGTGTTCAACAGGAGCAGTACTTC. Translating it yields CASSVQQEQYF.

The chain joins TRBV27 to TRBJ1-1; TRBD1 aligns across 7 bases. From germline, CDR1 is MNHEY and CDR2 SMNVEV (reference sequence). The J segment lost 5 bases and the V segment lost 3 bases, leaving 3 bases of the junction unmatched. This CDR3 region has 13 residues. The chain's CDR3 is CASSLQQGTEAFF. The CDR3 DNA sequence: TGTGCCAGCAGTTTGCAACAGGGGACTGAAGCTTTCTTT.

This clone was counted only a few times. The gene calls are TRBV28 and TRBJ1-5; no reliable D call. The germline V and J ends were trimmed by 4 bases and 7 bases, with 20 bases remaining between them. The CDR3 contains 16 residues. Germline CDR1 and CDR2: MDHEN and SYDVKM. The DNA for the CDR3 is TGTGCCAGCAGTTCCCAGGCCGGGATAGGCTTGCAGCCCCAGCATTTT. This sequence encodes CASSSQAGIGLQPQHF.

V is TRBV4-3 and J is TRBJ1-4; weak D call: TRBD1 (6 bases). The CDR3 length is 15 residues. CDR1 is LGHNA and CDR2 is YSLEER in the germline V gene. V was cut by 0 bases and J by 7 bases, with 12 bases left in between. Here the CDR3 reads CASSQDLDRSEKLFF. CDR3 DNA: TGCGCCAGCAGCCAAGATTTGGACAGAAGTGAAAAACTGTTTTTT.

The chain joins TRBV7-2 to TRBJ2-7; 7 positions agree with TRBD1. CDR1 and CDR2 from the germline V gene are SGHTA and FQGNSA. The CDR3 has 14 residues. V was clipped by 2 bases and J by 5 bases; unmatched bases: 6. The CDR3 here is CASSLRQGRDEQYF. The CDR3 DNA reads TGTGCCAGCAGCTTAAGACAGGGAAGGGACGAGCAGTACTTC.

This clone has just one count. The chain recombines TRBV28 with TRBJ1-5, with a possible D match to TRBD1 (6 bases). The CDR3 runs to 14 residues. V lost 7 bases to trimming and J lost 5 bases, with 15 bases between them. Germline CDR1 is MDHEN and CDR2 is SYDVKM. The CDR3 loop is CASTPQGNYQPQHF. CDR3 nucleotide sequence: TGTGCCAGCACACCGCAGGGGAATTATCAGCCCCAGCATTTT. Full variable domain (remainder filled in from reference TRBV28 and TRBJ1-5): DVKVTQSSRYLVKRTGEKVFLECVQDMDHENMFWYRQDPGLGLRLIYFSYDVKMKEKGDIPEGYSVSREKKERFSLILESASTNQTSMYLCASTPQGNYQPQHFGDGTRLSIL.

The chain combines TRBV19 with TRBJ1-2, with 7 positions matching TRBD1. The V and J ends lost 5 bases and 3 bases, in that order; junction bases with no gene match: 9. Germline CDR1 and CDR2: LNHDA and SQIVND (reference sequence). The CDR3 is made up of 15 amino acids. The CDR3 is CASSSGTAGDYGYTF. CDR3 sequence (DNA): TGTGCCAGTAGTTCGGGGACAGCAGGCGACTATGGCTACACCTTC.

The genes are TRBV28 and TRBJ2-2; a possible D gene is TRBD2 (6 bases). The CDR3 is 17 amino acids. Germline loops: CDR1 MDHEN, CDR2 SYDVKM. With 5 bases removed from V and 2 bases from J, the gap between germline ends came to 18 bases. As DNA, the CDR3 is TGTGCCAGCAGTCCCTCCGGGGGTCTCTCTAACACCGGGGAGCTGTTTTTT. As protein: CASSPSGGLSNTGELFF.

This clone has just a few counts. This CDR3 is CASSYRQETPLHF. As DNA, the CDR3 is TGTGCCAGCAGTTACAGACAAGAAACACCCCTCCACTTT. The V and J genes are TRBV6-5 and TRBJ1-6; D uncertain. V was pared by 2 bases and J by 11 bases, with 10 bases between. The germline gives CDR1 MNHEY, CDR2 SVGAGI. The CDR3 extends over 13 amino acids.

This sequence joins TRBV28 and TRBJ1-1; a possible D gene is TRBD1 (6 bases). CDR1 and CDR2 (germline): MDHEN, SYDVKM. V gave up 10 bases and J gave up 4 bases, with 22 bases separating them. This CDR3 has 15 residues. The CDR3 nucleotides read TGTGCCACCCTTGCTCAGGGGATGACAGGCACTGAAGCTTTCTTT. Its protein product is CATLAQGMTGTEAFF.

The chain has TRBV7-9 and TRBJ2-7, with 8 bases aligning to TRBD1. Germline V gene sequence: CDR1 SEHNR, CDR2 FQNEAQ (reference sequence). CDR3 size: 14 residues. J gave up 4 bases and V 8 bases, and 10 bases lay outside the gene matches. CDR3 coding DNA: TGTGCCAGCGGCCCCGGACAGGGCCGATACGAGCAGTACTTC. Its protein product is CASGPGQGRYEQYF.

Concerning this clone itself: Other DNA sequences from this sample encode an identical CDR3 as well. The V and J genes are TRBV6-1 and TRBJ1-5; TRBD1 is a possible D gene (6 bases). The CDR3 extends over 15 amino acids. The germline V gene has CDR1 MNHNS and CDR2 SASEGT. V was cut by 0 bases and J by 0 bases, with 6 bases left in between. The CDR3 reads CASSEAGGSNQPQHF. CDR3 sequence (DNA): TGTGCCAGCAGTGAAGCAGGGGGTAGCAATCAGCCCCAGCATTTT.

In this sample, this clone turned up a few times. The chain carries TRBV11-2 and TRBJ1-1; D unclear. The germline CDR1 and CDR2 sequences are SGHAT and FQNNGV. The CDR3 extends over 13 amino acids. V was trimmed by 2 bases and J by 1 base, leaving 5 bases between them. The CDR3 spells CASSLSGNTEAFF. CDR3 sequence (DNA): TGTGCCAGCAGCTTATCAGGGAACACTGAAGCTTTCTTT.

This sequence joins TRBV15 and TRBJ1-2, with D possibly being TRBD1 (5 bases). Looked up from germline, CDR1 is LNHNV and CDR2 is YYDKDF (reference sequence). Trimming removed 5 bases from V and 5 bases from J, with 15 bases in between. This CDR3 spans 14 amino acids. The CDR3 sequence: CATSSGEPPYGYTF. CDR3 nucleotides: TGTGCCACCAGCTCGGGGGAACCCCCATATGGCTACACCTTC.

The gene calls are TRBV18 and TRBJ1-1, with D maybe TRBD1 (5 bases). This CDR3 is built from 13 residues. The germline V and J ends were trimmed by 6 bases and 3 bases, with 11 bases remaining between them. Germline CDR1 is KGHSH and CDR2 is LQKENI. The CDR3 sequence: CASSPGGDTEAFF. The CDR3 DNA reads TGTGCCAGCTCTCCGGGGGGGGACACTGAAGCTTTCTTT.

The rearrangement joins TRBV4-2 to TRBJ2-7; TRBD2 might be the D (5 bases). V lost 2 bases and J 0 bases, leaving 11 bases between the germline ends. Germline-derived CDR1 and CDR2 are LGHNA and YNFKEQ. CDR3 length equals 15 residues. CDR3 nucleotides: TGTGCCAGCAGCCAATTCAGCGGAAACTCCTACGAGCAGTACTTC. Protein product: CASSQFSGNSYEQYF.

The chain is built from TRBV6-1 and TRBJ2-7; 10 bases match TRBD2. The CDR3 totals 14 residues. The junction had 5 bases not matched to a gene; V was cut back by 7 bases and J by 2 bases. Germline V CDR1 and CDR2: MNHNS, SASEGT. CDR3 residues: CASTTSGNTYEQYF. As DNA, the CDR3 is TGTGCCAGCACCACTAGCGGGAACACCTACGAGCAGTACTTC.

V is TRBV28 and J is TRBJ1-1; 9 positions agree with TRBD1. J gave up 6 bases and V 5 bases, and 7 bases lay outside the gene matches. CDR1 and CDR2 (germline): MDHEN, SYDVKM. This CDR3 has 14 residues. Written as DNA, the CDR3 is TGTGCCAGCAGTACAATAGGGACAGGGCCTGAAGCTTTCTTT. Protein: CASSTIGTGPEAFF.

Worth noting for this clone: Germline is not matched at one junction end, which may reflect a read error. The chain's CDR3 is CASRTGGSVTGKLFF. The CDR3 DNA is TGTGCCAGCAGGACAGGGGGCTCGGTCACCGGGAAGCTGTTTTTT. The rearrangement uses TRBV7-6 and TRBJ2-2; 10 bases line up with TRBD1. Germline V gene lookup returns CDR1 SGHVS and CDR2 FNYEAQ. The CDR3 extends over 15 amino acids.

V usage is TRBV11-2 and J usage is TRBJ2-7; unclear D gene. Trimming stripped 1 base from V and 0 bases from J, with 7 bases between. This CDR3 region has 14 residues. From germline, CDR1 is SGHAT and CDR2 FQNNGV. The CDR3 DNA follows: TGTGCCAGCAGCTTAGCGCGAAGCTCCTACGAGCAGTACTTC. Protein: CASSLARSSYEQYF. Full variable domain (outside the CDR3, taken from reference TRBV11-2 and TRBJ2-7): EAGVAQSPRYKIIEKRQSVAFWCNPISGHATLYWYQQILGQGPKLLIQFQNNGVVDDSQLPKDRFSAERLKGVDSTLKIQPAKLEDSAVYLCASSLARSSYEQYFGPGTRLTVT.

The chain combines TRBV29-1 with TRBJ2-5; TRBD1 might be the D (6 bases). Germline CDR1 is SQVTM and CDR2 is ANQGSEA. This CDR3 has 13 residues. Trimming took off 3 bases at V and 2 bases at J, with 10 bases between the two ends. The CDR3: CSVDGQGQETQYF. Here the CDR3 DNA reads TGCAGCGTTGATGGGCAGGGGCAAGAGACCCAGTACTTC.

This rearrangement joins TRBV27 to TRBJ1-2; TRBD1 agrees at 9 bases. CDR3 length: 16 amino acids. With V trimmed by 5 bases and J by 8 bases, 15 bases remained unmatched. The germline CDR1 and CDR2 sequences are MNHEY and SMNVEV (reference sequence). This CDR3 reads CASSPSTGTGLIGYTF. DNA of the CDR3: TGTGCCAGCAGTCCCTCAACCGGGACAGGGTTAATCGGCTACACCTTC.

The rearrangement uses TRBV4-1 and TRBJ1-5; 7 bases are a match to TRBD1. The junction had 7 bases not matched to a gene; V was cut back by 1 base and J by 7 bases. The germline gives CDR1 MGHRA, CDR2 YSYEKL. CDR3 length: 15 amino acids. The CDR3 nucleotides are TGCGCCAGCAGCCAAGGGAGACAGGGCGTACAGCCCCAGCATTTT. Its translation is CASSQGRQGVQPQHF.

The chain has TRBV6-1 and TRBJ2-2; TRBD2 is a possible D gene (5 bases). V lost 2 bases, J lost 4 bases, and 11 bases lay in between. Germline assignment: CDR1 MNHNS and CDR2 SASEGT. This CDR3 region has 15 residues. This chain's CDR3 is CASSEFGVGTGELFF. CDR3 nucleotide sequence: TGTGCCAGCAGTGAATTCGGGGTTGGCACCGGGGAGCTGTTTTTT.